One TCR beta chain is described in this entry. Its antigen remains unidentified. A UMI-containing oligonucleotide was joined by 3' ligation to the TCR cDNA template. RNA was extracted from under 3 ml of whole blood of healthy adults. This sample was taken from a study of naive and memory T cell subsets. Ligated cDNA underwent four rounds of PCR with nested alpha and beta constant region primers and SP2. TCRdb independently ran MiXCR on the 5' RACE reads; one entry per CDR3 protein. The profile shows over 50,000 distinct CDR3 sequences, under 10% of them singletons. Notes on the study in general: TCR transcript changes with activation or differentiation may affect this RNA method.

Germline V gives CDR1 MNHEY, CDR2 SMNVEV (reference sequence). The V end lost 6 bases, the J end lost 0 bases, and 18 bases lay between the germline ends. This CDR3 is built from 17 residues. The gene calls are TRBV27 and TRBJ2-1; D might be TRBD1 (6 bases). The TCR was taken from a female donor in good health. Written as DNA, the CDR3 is TGTGCCAGCAGCTGGGGTCCCGACAGGAGCTCCTACAATGAGCAGTTCTTC. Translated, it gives CASSWGPDRSSYNEQFF.